Presented here are 21 T cell receptor beta chains from one specimen sequenced in a study of blood T cell repertoires in COVID-19. Only in-frame clones appear in the TCRdb table, and some are missing; sequencing was by immunoSEQ multiplex PCR. Among 180,000 or so clones listed, 86% were seen once. The material sequenced was PBMCs or T cells enriched from blood (not recorded which). The receptors were sampled from a woman in her 30s who had recovered from COVID-19.

The chain links TRBV7-2 to TRBJ2-7; no firm D call. Deletions cut 1 base from V and 7 bases from J, with 8 bases between. Germline V gene data show CDR1 as SGHTA and CDR2 as FQGNSA. The CDR3 length is 12 residues. The CDR3 protein is CASSLGSEEQYF. Here the CDR3 DNA reads TGTGCCAGCAGCTTAGGGTCTGAGGAGCAGTACTTC.

The rearrangement links TRBV9 to TRBJ2-7; the D is unclear. Per germline, CDR1 SGDLS and CDR2 YYNGEE. Trimming took off 0 bases at V and 1 base at J, with 14 bases between the two ends. This CDR3 region has 16 residues. The CDR3 here is CASSVAGSVSSYEQYF. CDR3 DNA: TGTGCCAGCAGCGTAGCTGGCAGCGTATCGTCCTACGAGCAGTACTTC.

V and J are TRBV28 and TRBJ1-1, with a weak D call TRBD1 (5 bases). Deletions cut 5 bases from V and 1 base from J, with 14 bases between. CDR3 length: 15 residues. Germline CDR1 reads MDHEN; CDR2 reads SYDVKM. The CDR3 region is CASSLTGTGNTEAFF. The CDR3 nucleotides are TGTGCCAGCAGTCTTACCGGGACTGGGAACACTGAAGCTTTCTTT.

The J gene is TRBJ1-6, the V gene TRBV28; D perhaps matches TRBD1 (5 bases). V was clipped by 8 bases and J by 10 bases, with 12 bases between them. The CDR3 spans 12 residues. Germline values: CDR1 MDHEN, CDR2 SYDVKM. The CDR3 sequence: CASRTLRSPLHF. The CDR3 DNA reads TGTGCCAGCCGGACACTTCGATCACCCCTCCACTTT.

This clone was seen a single time. The chain combines TRBV13 with TRBJ2-3; TRBD2 matches at 10 bases. CDR1 is PRHDT, CDR2 FYEKMQ, per germline (reference sequence). V lost 5 bases to trimming and J lost 7 bases; unmatched junction nucleotides: 15. The CDR3 length is 17 residues. This CDR3 reads CASSTGLASETVNTQYF. The DNA for the CDR3 is TGTGCCAGCAGCACGGGACTAGCGTCAGAGACCGTAAATACGCAGTATTTT.

This chain uses TRBV19 with TRBJ2-3; D is uncertain. Germline V CDR1 and CDR2: LNHDA, SQIVND (reference sequence). CDR3 length equals 13 residues. V lost 5 bases and J 8 bases, leaving 14 bases between the germline ends. The CDR3, as DNA: TGTGCCAGTAGTCCCAATAGATTTGGTACGCAGTATTTT. Translating gives CASSPNRFGTQYF.

CDR3 coding DNA: TGTGCCAGCAGCGTAGTAACTAGCGGGATCAGCTCCTACGAGCAGTACTTC. This translates into CASSVVTSGISSYEQYF. V gene TRBV9 combines with J gene TRBJ2-7; 10 nucleotides match TRBD2. The ends lost 0 bases at V and 0 bases at J; junction bases unmatched: 6. The germline gives CDR1 SGDLS, CDR2 YYNGEE. CDR3 length equals 17 residues.

This chain connects TRBV25-1 to TRBJ1-2; perhaps TRBD1 as D (5 bases). Deletions cut 3 bases from V and 4 bases from J, with 12 bases between. Per germline, CDR1 MGHDK and CDR2 SYGVNS. This CDR3 contains 14 residues. The CDR3 DNA reads as TGTGCCAGCAGTGAGGCAGGGCTCATCTATGGCTACACCTTC. Translating gives CASSEAGLIYGYTF.

The rearrangement joins TRBV5-4 to TRBJ2-1; 8 nucleotides line up with TRBD1. This CDR3 has 14 amino acids. Germline trimming cut 3 bases from V and 5 bases from J; bases unmatched to any gene: 4. Germline-derived CDR1 and CDR2 are SGHNT and YYREEE (reference sequence). CDR3 DNA: TGTGCCAGCAGCTCAGGGACAGGACACAATGAGCAGTTCTTC. Translation gives CASSSGTGHNEQFF.

Of note for this clone: Other DNA sequences in this specimen translate into the identical CDR3. This rearrangement joins TRBV28 to TRBJ2-1; D call uncertain. Trimming removed 5 bases from V and 6 bases from J, with 5 bases in between. This CDR3 region has 11 residues. The germline CDR1 and CDR2 sequences are MDHEN and SYDVKM. This chain's CDR3 is CASSPFNEQFF. CDR3 nucleotides: TGTGCCAGCAGTCCTTTCAATGAGCAGTTCTTC.

The chain links TRBV5-4 to TRBJ2-7, with D tentatively TRBD2 (7 bases). The CDR3 has 14 residues. V dropped 2 bases and J dropped 2 bases, with 11 bases sitting between them. CDR1 is SGHNT and CDR2 is YYREEE in the germline V gene (reference sequence). The CDR3 DNA sequence: TGTGCCAGCAGCTTTGGGGGGGCCCCCTACGAGCAGTACTTC. It specifies CASSFGGAPYEQYF.

CDR3: CASSYLGTGDEKLFF. CDR3 DNA sequence: TGTGCCAGCAGTTACCTGGGGACAGGGGATGAAAAACTGTTTTTT. The chain recombines TRBV6-6 with TRBJ1-4; 10 nucleotides line up with TRBD1. Germline CDR1 MNHNY, CDR2 SVGAGI (reference sequence). The CDR3 contains 15 residues. J was trimmed by 6 bases and V by 2 bases; bases with no gene match: 3.

V usage is TRBV19 and J usage is TRBJ2-7, with TRBD1 as a possible D gene (6 bases). The CDR3 has 14 amino acids. Germline loops: CDR1 LNHDA, CDR2 SQIVND (reference sequence). The germline V and J ends were trimmed by 4 bases and 3 bases, with 13 bases remaining between them. This chain's CDR3 is CASSTGQWGYEQYF. DNA for the CDR3: TGTGCCAGTAGTACCGGACAGTGGGGCTACGAGCAGTACTTC.

The CDR3 nucleotides are TGTGCCAGCAGTAGACAACAGGGGGGCTATGGCTACACCTTC. Protein product: CASSRQQGGYGYTF. The chain is built from TRBV27 and TRBJ1-2; 8 nucleotides line up with TRBD1. CDR1 and CDR2 (germline): MNHEY, SMNVEV (reference sequence). V trimming: 5 bases; J trimming: 4 bases; junction bases outside the gene matches: 6. CDR3 length: 14 amino acids.

This rearrangement joins TRBV2 to TRBJ2-3, with TRBD2 as a possible D gene (6 bases). V was cut by 3 bases and J by 4 bases, with 14 bases left in between. CDR1 is SNHLY, CDR2 FYNNEI, per germline. This CDR3 spans 15 amino acids. CDR3 sequence: CASSEEGTYADTQYF. CDR3 nucleotides: TGTGCCAGCAGTGAGGAGGGGACCTACGCAGATACGCAGTATTTT. Supplemented by reference TRBV2 and TRBJ2-3, the full variable domain reads EPEVTQTPSHQVTQMGQEVILRCVPISNHLYFYWYRQILGQKVEFLVSFYNNEISEKSEIFDDQFSVERPDGSNFTLKIRSTKLEDSAMYFCASSEEGTYADTQYFGPGTRLTVL.

The chain carries TRBV6-5 and TRBJ1-2, with D possibly matching TRBD1 (5 bases). Germline CDR1 and CDR2: MNHEY and SVGAGI. V dropped 0 bases and J dropped 6 bases, with 8 bases sitting between them. CDR3 length: 13 residues. For the CDR3, the DNA is TGTGCCAGCAGTTACTCAGGGGTGGATGGCTACACCTTC. It specifies CASSYSGVDGYTF.

Only one count was recorded for this clone. The J gene is TRBJ2-2, the V gene TRBV19, with 11 nucleotides matching TRBD2. The germline V gene encodes CDR1 LNHDA and CDR2 SQIVND (reference sequence). V lost 5 bases and J lost 6; bases outside the gene matches: 8. The CDR3 spans 16 residues. The CDR3 DNA follows: TGTGCCAGTAGTCCCCGACTAGCGGGAATGTCCGGGGAGCTGTTTTTT. Its protein is CASSPRLAGMSGELFF.

The chain employs TRBV6-1 and TRBJ2-7, with TRBD2 as a possible D gene (6 bases). V shed 3 bases and J shed 1 base, with 13 bases lying between them. The germline gives CDR1 MNHNS, CDR2 SASEGT. This CDR3 has 15 amino acids. DNA for the CDR3: TGTGCCAGCAGTGATGACGAGGGAGGATCCTACGAGCAGTACTTC. It is translated as CASSDDEGGSYEQYF.

The chain joins TRBV27 to TRBJ1-1; D is uncertain. The germline V and J ends were trimmed by 5 bases and 5 bases, with 12 bases remaining between them. The germline gives CDR1 MNHEY, CDR2 SMNVEV (reference sequence). The length of the CDR3 is 13 residues. CDR3: CASSRLRWTEAFF. DNA of the CDR3: TGTGCCAGCAGTCGTCTCCGGTGGACTGAAGCTTTCTTT.

This clone has just a few counts. The V gene is TRBV11-1, the J gene TRBJ2-1; TRBD2 matches at 7 bases. V shed 2 bases, J shed 0 bases, and the junction held 4 bases outside the gene matches. CDR1 SGHAT and CDR2 FQDESV come from the germline V gene (reference sequence). The CDR3 is 16 amino acids. The CDR3 protein is CASSLHGGNSYNEQFF. The CDR3 DNA is TGTGCCAGCAGCTTACACGGGGGGAACTCCTACAATGAGCAGTTCTTC.

The chain carries TRBV6-5 and TRBJ1-2; 7 bases are a match to TRBD1. The germline V gene has CDR1 MNHEY and CDR2 SVGAGI. Trimming took 6 bases from V and 5 from J; bases not matched to a gene: 6. The CDR3 extends over 13 amino acids. The CDR3 reads CASRTGTEYGYTF. DNA of the CDR3: TGTGCCAGCAGGACAGGGACGGAGTATGGCTACACCTTC.